This T cell receptor beta chain originates from a study of T cell responses to AZD1222 COVID-19 vaccine. Produced via immunoSEQ multiplex PCR; TCRdb's table is partial and in-frame only. The sample shows some 200,000 clones, 80% to 90% of them seen only once. This CDR3 region has 16 residues. The V segment lost 2 bases and the J segment 5 bases; nucleotides outside the gene matches: 9. Germline V lookup: CDR1 MNHNY, CDR2 SVGAGI (reference sequence). This specimen was peripheral blood, taken on day 0 of AZD1222 vaccination. The chain couples TRBV6-6 to TRBJ1-2; TRBD1 agrees at 9 bases. This TCR was sampled from an adult in good health. The CDR3 loop reads CASSYAGDRVRYGYTF. The CDR3 region has the DNA TGTGCCAGCAGTTACGCCGGGGACAGGGTGAGGTATGGCTACACCTTC.